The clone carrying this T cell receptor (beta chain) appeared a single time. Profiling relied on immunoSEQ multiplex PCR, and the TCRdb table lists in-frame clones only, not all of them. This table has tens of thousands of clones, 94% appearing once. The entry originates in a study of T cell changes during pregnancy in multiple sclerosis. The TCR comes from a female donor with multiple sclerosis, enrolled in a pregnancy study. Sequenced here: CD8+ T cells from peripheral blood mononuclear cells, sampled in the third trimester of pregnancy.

The CDR3 sequence: CASSFEETGNTIYF. The CDR3 DNA sequence: TGTGCCAGCAGTTTCGAGGAAACTGGAAACACCATATATTTT. The genes are TRBV28 and TRBJ1-3; unclear D gene. The germline CDR1 and CDR2 sequences are MDHEN and SYDVKM. V lost 3 bases, J lost 2 bases, and 8 bases lay in between. The CDR3 is 14 residues long.